This TCR beta chain was sequenced during a study of cytomegalovirus exposure and HLA in healthy donors. Study overall: Among about 179 million T cells, an earlier analysis found 117 million unique TCR beta sequences. Study conclusions and caveats: In vitro data verified a few CMV-associated chains as specific for CMV antigens.

About this clone: Its antigen is still unknown.

The PCR ran on 60 Vbeta and 13 Jbeta primers. The method was immunoSEQ multiplex PCR; TCRdb's version includes in-frame clones alone and lacks a portion of them. The sample has about 160,000 clones; approximately 78% are singletons. This CDR3 contains 13 residues. Germline V gene lookup returns CDR1 MDHEN and CDR2 SYDVKM. Trimming cost V 7 bases and J 4 bases, with 14 bases left between them. The rearrangement joins TRBV28 to TRBJ2-7, with TRBD2 as a possible D gene (5 bases). The receptor was isolated from a male donor in good health and CMV-seropositive. Sequenced material: PBMCs. The CDR3 DNA reads TGTGCCAGCATCCCCGGAGGAAGGTACGAGCAGTACTTC. Protein: CASIPGGRYEQYF.